This T cell receptor (beta chain) was recovered during a study of HIV-infected patients and healthy controls. Using its own MiXCR run on the 5' RACE reads, TCRdb lists one record per CDR3 protein. The sample has 65,000 to 70,000 distinct CDR3 sequences; 16% are singletons. This clonotype occurred a few times. CDR1 and CDR2 from the germline V gene are SQVTM and ANQGSEA. This CDR3 is built from 13 residues. V dropped 0 bases and J dropped 6 bases, with 10 bases sitting between them. The receptor was isolated from a human donor in good health. The sample was CD4+ T cells from blood. This chain joins TRBV29-1 and TRBJ2-3; tentatively, D is TRBD1 (6 bases). CDR3 DNA sequence: TGCAGCGTTGAAGATAAAACAGGGGATACGCAGTATTTT. It specifies CSVEDKTGDTQYF.